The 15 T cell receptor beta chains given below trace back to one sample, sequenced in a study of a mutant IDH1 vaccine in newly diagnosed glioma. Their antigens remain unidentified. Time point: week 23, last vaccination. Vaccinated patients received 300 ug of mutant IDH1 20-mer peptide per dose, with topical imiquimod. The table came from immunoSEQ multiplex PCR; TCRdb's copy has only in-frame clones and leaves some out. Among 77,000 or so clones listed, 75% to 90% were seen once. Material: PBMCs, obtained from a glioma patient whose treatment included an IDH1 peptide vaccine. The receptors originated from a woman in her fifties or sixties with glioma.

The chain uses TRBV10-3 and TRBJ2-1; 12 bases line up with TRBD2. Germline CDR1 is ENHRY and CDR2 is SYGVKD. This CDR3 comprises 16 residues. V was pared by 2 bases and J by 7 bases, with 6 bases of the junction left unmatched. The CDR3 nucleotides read TGTGCCATCAGTGAGAAACTAGCGGGAGGCGAGAATGAGCAGTTCTTC. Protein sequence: CAISEKLAGGENEQFF.

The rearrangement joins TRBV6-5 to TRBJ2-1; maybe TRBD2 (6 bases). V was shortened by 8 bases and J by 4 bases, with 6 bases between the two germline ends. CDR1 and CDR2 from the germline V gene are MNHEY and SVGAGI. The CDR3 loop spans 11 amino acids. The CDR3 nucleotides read TGTGCCAGCGGGGGGTACAATGAGCAGTTCTTC. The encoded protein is CASGGYNEQFF.

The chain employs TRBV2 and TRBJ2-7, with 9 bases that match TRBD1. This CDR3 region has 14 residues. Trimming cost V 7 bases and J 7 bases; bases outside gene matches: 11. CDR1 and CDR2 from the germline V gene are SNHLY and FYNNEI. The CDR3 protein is CASMSGTGYVEQYF. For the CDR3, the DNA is TGTGCCAGCATGTCCGGGACAGGGTATGTAGAGCAGTACTTC.

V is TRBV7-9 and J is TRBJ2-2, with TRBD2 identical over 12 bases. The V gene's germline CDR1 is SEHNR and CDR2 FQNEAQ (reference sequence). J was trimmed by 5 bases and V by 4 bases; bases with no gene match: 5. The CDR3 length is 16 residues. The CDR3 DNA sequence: TGTGCCAGCAGCTCTAGACTAGCGGGGGTTACCGGGGAGCTGTTTTTT. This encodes CASSSRLAGVTGELFF.

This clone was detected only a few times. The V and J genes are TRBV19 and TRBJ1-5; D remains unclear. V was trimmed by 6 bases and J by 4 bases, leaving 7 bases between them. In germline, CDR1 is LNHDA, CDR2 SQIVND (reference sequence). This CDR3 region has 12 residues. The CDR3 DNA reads TGTGCCAGTAGGGGAGGGAATCAGCCCCAGCATTTT. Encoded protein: CASRGGNQPQHF.

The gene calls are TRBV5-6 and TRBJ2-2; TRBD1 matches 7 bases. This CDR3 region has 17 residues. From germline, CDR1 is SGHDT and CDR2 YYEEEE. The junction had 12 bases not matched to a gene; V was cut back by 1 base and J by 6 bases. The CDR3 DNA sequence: TGTGCCAGCAGCTTGTGGCCTTCCCGGGACAGATCCGGGGAGCTGTTTTTT. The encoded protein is CASSLWPSRDRSGELFF.

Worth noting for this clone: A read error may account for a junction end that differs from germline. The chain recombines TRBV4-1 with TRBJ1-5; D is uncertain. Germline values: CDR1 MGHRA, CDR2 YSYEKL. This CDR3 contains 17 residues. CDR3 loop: CASGQEAGRYSNQPQHF. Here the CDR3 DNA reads TGCGCCAGCGGCCAAGAGGCGGGTCGGTATAGCAATCAGCCCCAGCATTTT.

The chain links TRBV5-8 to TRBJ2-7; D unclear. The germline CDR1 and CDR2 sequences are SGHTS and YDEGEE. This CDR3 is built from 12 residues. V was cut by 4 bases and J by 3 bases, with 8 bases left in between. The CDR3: CASSRNFYEQYF. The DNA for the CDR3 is TGTGCCAGCAGCCGAAACTTCTACGAGCAGTACTTC.

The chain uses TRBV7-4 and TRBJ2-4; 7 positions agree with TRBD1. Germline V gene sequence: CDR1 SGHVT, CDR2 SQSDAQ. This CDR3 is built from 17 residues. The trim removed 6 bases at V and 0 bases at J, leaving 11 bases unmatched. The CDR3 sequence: CASRGGPKTVAKNIQYF. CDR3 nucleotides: TGTGCCAGCAGAGGGGGCCCAAAAACAGTAGCCAAAAACATTCAGTACTTC.

CDR3 residues: CASSLGYLMRENTEAFF. DNA for the CDR3: TGTGCCAGCAGCTTAGGCTACTTGATGCGGGAGAACACTGAAGCTTTCTTT. The chain combines TRBV7-2 with TRBJ1-1; D remains ambiguous. This CDR3 is 17 amino acids long. Germline V gene lookup returns CDR1 SGHTA and CDR2 FQGNSA. Trimming cost V 1 base and J 1 base, with 16 bases left between them.

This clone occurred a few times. The CDR3 nucleotides are TGTGCCAGCAGTGAAGCGGCAGGGCTTGGCTACACCTTC. Its protein is CASSEAAGLGYTF. The chain recombines TRBV6-1 with TRBJ1-2; a possible D gene is TRBD1 (5 bases). The CDR3 runs to 13 residues. CDR1 is MNHNS, CDR2 SASEGT, per germline. The germline V and J ends were trimmed by 0 bases and 7 bases, with 9 bases remaining between them.

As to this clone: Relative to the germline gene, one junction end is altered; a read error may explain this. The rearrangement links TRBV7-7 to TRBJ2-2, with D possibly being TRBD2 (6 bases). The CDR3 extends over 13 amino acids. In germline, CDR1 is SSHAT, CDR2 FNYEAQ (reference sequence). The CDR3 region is CASSLDYSGELFF. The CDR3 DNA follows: TGTGCTAGCAGCTTGGACTACTCCGGGGAGCTGTTTTTT. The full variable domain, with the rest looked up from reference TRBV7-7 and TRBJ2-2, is GAGVSQSPRYKVTKRGQDVTLRCDPISSHATLYWYQQALGQGPEFLTYFNYEAQPDKSGLPSDRFSAERPEGSISTLTIQRTEQRDSAMYRCASSLDYSGELFFGEGSRLTVL.

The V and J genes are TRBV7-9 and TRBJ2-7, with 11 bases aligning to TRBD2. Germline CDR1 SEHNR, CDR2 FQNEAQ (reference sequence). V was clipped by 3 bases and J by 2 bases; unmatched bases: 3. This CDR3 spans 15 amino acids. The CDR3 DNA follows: TGTGCCAGCAGCTTCGCTAGCGGGAGGACCTACGAGCAGTACTTC. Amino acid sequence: CASSFASGRTYEQYF. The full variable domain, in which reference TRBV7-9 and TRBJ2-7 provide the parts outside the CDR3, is DTGVSQNPRHKITKRGQNVTFRCDPISEHNRLYWYRQTLGQGPEFLTYFQNEAQLEKSRLLSDRFSAERPKGSFSTLEIQRTEQGDSAMYLCASSFASGRTYEQYFGPGTRLTVT.

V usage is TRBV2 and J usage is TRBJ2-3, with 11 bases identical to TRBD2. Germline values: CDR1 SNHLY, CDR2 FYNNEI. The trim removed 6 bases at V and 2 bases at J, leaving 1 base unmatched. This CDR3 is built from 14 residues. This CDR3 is CASRTSGNTDTQYF. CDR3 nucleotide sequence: TGTGCCAGCAGGACTAGCGGGAACACAGATACGCAGTATTTT.

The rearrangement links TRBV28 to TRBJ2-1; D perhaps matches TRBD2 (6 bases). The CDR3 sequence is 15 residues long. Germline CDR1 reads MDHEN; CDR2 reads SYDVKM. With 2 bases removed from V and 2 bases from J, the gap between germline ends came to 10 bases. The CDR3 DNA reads TGTGCCAGCAGTTTAGTGGGACTGGCCTACAATGAGCAGTTCTTC. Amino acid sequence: CASSLVGLAYNEQFF.